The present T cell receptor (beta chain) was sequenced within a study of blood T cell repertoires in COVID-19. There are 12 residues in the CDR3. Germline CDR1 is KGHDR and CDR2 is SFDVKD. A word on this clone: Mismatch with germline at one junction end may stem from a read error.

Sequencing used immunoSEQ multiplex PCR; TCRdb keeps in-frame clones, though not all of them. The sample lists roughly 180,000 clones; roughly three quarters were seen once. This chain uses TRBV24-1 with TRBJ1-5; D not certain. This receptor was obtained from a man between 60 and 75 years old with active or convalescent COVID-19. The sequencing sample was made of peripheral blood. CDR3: CATSDSYQPQHF. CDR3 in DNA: TGTGCCACCAGTGATAGCTATCAGCCCCAGCATTTT.